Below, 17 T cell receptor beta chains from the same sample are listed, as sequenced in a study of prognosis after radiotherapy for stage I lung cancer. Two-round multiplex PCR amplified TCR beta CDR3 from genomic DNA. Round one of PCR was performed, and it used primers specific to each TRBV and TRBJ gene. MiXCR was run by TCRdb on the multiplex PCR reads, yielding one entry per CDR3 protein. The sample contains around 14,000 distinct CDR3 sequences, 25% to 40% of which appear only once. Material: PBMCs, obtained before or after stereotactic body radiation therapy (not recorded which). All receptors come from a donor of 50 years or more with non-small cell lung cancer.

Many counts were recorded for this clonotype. The CDR3 protein is CASSFVDRNTEAFF. The CDR3 DNA follows: TGTGCCAGCAGTTTCGTCGACAGGAACACTGAAGCTTTCTTT. This chain uses TRBV6-5 with TRBJ1-1; possible D gene TRBD1, 5 bases. The CDR3 consists of 14 residues. The V gene's germline CDR1 is MNHEY and CDR2 SVGAGI. The V and J ends lost 4 bases and 1 base respectively, with 10 bases between them.

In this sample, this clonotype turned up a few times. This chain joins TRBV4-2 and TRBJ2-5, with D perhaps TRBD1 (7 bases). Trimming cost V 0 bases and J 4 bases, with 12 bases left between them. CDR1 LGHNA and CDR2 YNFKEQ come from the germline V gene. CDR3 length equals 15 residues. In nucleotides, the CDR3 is TGTGCCAGCAGCCAAGATGGGCAGGGGGGAGAGACCCAGTACTTC. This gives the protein CASSQDGQGGETQYF.

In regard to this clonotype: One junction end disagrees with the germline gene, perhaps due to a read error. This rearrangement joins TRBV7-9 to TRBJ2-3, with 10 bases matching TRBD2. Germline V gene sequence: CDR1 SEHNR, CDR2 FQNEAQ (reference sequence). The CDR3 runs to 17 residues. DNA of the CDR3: TGCGCCAGCAGCCCCCGCTGGTGGCTAGCGGGAGAACATACGCAGTATTTT. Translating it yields CASSPRWWLAGEHTQYF.

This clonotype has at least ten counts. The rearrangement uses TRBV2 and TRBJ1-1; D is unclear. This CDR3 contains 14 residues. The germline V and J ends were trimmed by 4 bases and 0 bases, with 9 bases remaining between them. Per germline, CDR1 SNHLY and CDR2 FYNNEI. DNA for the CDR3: TGTGCCAGCAGTGCGTCATGGTTGAACACTGAAGCTTTCTTT. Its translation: CASSASWLNTEAFF.

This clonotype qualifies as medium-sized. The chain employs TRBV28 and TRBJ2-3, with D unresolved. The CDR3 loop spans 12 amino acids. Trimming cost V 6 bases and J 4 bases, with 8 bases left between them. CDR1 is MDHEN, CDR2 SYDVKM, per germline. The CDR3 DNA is TGTGCCAGCAGGCTCACAGCAGATACGCAGTATTTT. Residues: CASRLTADTQYF. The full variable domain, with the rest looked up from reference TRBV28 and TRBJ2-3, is DVKVTQSSRYLVKRTGEKVFLECVQDMDHENMFWYRQDPGLGLRLIYFSYDVKMKEKGDIPEGYSVSREKKERFSLILESASTNQTSMYLCASRLTADTQYFGPGTRLTVL.

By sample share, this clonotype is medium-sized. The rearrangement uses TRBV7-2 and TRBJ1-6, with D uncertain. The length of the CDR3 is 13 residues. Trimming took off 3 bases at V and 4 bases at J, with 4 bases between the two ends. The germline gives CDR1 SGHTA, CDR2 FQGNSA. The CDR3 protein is CASSLGYNSPLHF. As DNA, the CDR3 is TGTGCCAGCAGCTTGGGGTATAATTCACCCCTCCACTTT.

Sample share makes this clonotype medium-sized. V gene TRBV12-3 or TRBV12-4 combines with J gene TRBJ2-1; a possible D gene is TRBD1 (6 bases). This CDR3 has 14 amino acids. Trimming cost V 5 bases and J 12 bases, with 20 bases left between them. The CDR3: CASSLGGRFLGQFF. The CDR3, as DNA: TGTGCCAGCAGTCTAGGGGGTAGGTTCCTTGGGCAGTTCTTC.

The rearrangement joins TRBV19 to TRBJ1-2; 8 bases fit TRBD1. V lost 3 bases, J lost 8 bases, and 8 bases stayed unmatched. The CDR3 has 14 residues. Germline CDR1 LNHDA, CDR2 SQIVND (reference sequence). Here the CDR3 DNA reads TGTGCCAGTAGTATCCCGGGACAGGTATTGGGCTACACCTTC. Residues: CASSIPGQVLGYTF.

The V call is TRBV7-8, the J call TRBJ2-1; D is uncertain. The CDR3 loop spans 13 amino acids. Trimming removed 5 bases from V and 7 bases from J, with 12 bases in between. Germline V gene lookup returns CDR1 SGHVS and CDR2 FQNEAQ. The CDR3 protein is CASSNRPRNEQFF. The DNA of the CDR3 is TGTGCCAGCAGCAACCGTCCACGTAATGAGCAGTTCTTC.

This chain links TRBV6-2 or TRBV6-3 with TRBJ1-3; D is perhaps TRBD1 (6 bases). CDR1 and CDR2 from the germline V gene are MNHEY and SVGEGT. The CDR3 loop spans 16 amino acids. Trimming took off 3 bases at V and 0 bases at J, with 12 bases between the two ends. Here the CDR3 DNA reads TGTGCCAGCAGTTATCATGGGGGCTACTCTGGAAACACCATATATTTT. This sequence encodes CASSYHGGYSGNTIYF.

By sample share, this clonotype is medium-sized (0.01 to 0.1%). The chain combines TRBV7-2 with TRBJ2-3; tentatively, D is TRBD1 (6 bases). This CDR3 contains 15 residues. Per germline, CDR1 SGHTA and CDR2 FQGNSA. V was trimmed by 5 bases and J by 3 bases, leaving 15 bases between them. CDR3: CASSPDKTGTDTQYF. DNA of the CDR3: TGTGCCAGCAGCCCAGACAAAACAGGGACAGATACGCAGTATTTT.

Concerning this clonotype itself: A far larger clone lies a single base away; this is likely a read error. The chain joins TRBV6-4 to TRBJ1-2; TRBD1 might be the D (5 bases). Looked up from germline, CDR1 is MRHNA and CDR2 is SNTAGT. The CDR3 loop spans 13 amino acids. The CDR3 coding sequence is TGTGCCAGCACTCGCGGGGGGGGTTATGGCTTCACCTTC. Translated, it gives CASTRGGGYGFTF.

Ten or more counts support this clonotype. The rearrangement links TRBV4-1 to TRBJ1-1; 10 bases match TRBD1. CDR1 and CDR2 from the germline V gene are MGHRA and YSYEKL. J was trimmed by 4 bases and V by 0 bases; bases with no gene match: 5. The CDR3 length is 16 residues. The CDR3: CASSQDDRGLSTEAFF. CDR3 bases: TGCGCCAGCAGCCAAGATGACAGGGGGCTGAGCACTGAAGCTTTCTTT.

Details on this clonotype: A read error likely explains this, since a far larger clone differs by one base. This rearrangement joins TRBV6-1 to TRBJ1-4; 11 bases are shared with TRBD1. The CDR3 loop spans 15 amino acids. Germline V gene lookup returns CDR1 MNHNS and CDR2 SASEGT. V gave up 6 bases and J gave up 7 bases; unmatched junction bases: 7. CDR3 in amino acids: CASSQDGTGGEKLFF. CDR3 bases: TGTGCCAGCAGCCAAGACGGGACAGGGGGTGAAAAACTGTTTTTT.

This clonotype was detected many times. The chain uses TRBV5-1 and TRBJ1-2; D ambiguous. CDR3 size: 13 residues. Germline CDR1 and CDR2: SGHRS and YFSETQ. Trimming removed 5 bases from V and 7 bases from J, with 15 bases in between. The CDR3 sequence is CASSYGRPGGYTF. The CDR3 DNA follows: TGCGCCAGCAGTTATGGCCGACCGGGTGGCTACACCTTC.

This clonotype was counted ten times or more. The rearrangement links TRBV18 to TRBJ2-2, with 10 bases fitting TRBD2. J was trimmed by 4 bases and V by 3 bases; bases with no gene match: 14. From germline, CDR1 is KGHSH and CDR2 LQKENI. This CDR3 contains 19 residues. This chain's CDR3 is CASSPVFFIASGSTGELFF. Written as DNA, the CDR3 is TGTGCCAGCTCACCGGTGTTTTTCATCGCTAGCGGGAGCACCGGGGAGCTGTTTTTT.

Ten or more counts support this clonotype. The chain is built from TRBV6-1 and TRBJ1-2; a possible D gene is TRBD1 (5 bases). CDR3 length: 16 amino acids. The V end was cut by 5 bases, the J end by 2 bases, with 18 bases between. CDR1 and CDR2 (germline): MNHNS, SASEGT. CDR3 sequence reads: CASSRDRGVSNYGYTF. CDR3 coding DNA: TGTGCCAGCAGTCGGGATCGGGGGGTTTCGAACTATGGCTACACCTTC.